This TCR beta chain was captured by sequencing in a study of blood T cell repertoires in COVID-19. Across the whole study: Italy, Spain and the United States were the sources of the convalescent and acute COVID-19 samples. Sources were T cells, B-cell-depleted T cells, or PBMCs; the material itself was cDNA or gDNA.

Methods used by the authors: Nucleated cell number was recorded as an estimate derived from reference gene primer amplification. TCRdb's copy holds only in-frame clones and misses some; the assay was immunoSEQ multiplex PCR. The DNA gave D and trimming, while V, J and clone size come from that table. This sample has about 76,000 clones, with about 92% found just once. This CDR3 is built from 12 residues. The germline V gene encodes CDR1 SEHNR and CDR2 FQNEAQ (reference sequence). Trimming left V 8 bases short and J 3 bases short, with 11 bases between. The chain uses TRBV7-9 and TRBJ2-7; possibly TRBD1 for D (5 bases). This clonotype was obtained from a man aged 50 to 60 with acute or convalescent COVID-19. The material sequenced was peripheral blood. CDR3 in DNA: TGTGCCAGCGGCGACAGATACTACGAGCAGTACTTC. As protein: CASGDRYYEQYF.